This passage covers 4 T cell receptor beta chains from one sample sequenced in a study of T cell changes during pregnancy in multiple sclerosis. The data were produced by immunoSEQ multiplex PCR, yet TCRdb's version contains in-frame clones alone and is incomplete. The profile shows under 45,000 clones, nearly 90% of them singletons. This specimen was CD4+ T cells from peripheral blood mononuclear cells, taken in the first trimester of pregnancy. The receptors originated from a female donor with multiple sclerosis, enrolled in a pregnancy study.

This chain links TRBV7-2 with TRBJ1-1, with D possibly matching TRBD1 (5 bases). Germline V gives CDR1 SGHTA, CDR2 FQGNSA. The V end lost 5 bases, the J end lost 6 bases, and 13 bases lay between the germline ends. CDR3 size: 13 residues. The CDR3 DNA is TGTGCCAGCAGCCTGTCCTGGGGGGCTGAAGCTTTCTTT. It codes for CASSLSWGAEAFF.

V is TRBV28 and J is TRBJ2-1; 7 bases line up with TRBD2. V shed 6 bases and J 4 bases; nucleotides not matched to a gene: 9. The CDR3 is 15 amino acids. In germline, CDR1 is MDHEN, CDR2 SYDVKM. The CDR3 sequence is CASSRSGLRYNEQFF. The CDR3 DNA reads as TGTGCCAGCAGCCGTTCGGGACTACGTTACAATGAGCAGTTCTTC.

This clone was picked up a small number of times. The genes are TRBV10-3 and TRBJ1-1, with a possible D match to TRBD1 (5 bases). The V gene's germline CDR1 is ENHRY and CDR2 SYGVKD. CDR3 length: 13 amino acids. Trimming cost V 0 bases and J 6 bases, with 8 bases left between them. The CDR3 reads CAISESQGSEAFF. The CDR3, as DNA: TGTGCCATCAGTGAGTCCCAGGGCTCTGAAGCTTTCTTT.

V usage is TRBV28 and J usage is TRBJ2-1; 7 nucleotides agree with TRBD1. The germline CDR1 and CDR2 sequences are MDHEN and SYDVKM. Losses at the gene ends were 5 bases for V and 5 bases for J; bases not matched to a gene: 9. The CDR3 sequence is 15 residues long. CDR3 bases: TGTGCCAGCAGTCTAGACAGGGCTATGAACAATGAGCAGTTCTTC. Amino acid sequence: CASSLDRAMNNEQFF.